Included here is one TCR beta chain sequence, with context. This specimen belongs to a study of blood T cell repertoires in COVID-19. About the research overall: The United States, Italy and Spain provided the acute and convalescent COVID-19 samples. Sample material is recorded as cDNA or gDNA derived from T cells, B-cell-depleted T cells, or PBMCs.

The study recruited people aged roughly 18 to 89 years across around 23 US areas. The CDR3 has 15 residues. The germline CDR1 and CDR2 sequences are MNHEY and SVGAGI. Trimming pared 4 bases from V and 0 bases from J, leaving 10 bases between. Original analysis: Amplification with reference gene primers provided the estimates of nucleated cell counts. The assay was immunoSEQ multiplex PCR, and TCRdb's table has in-frame clones only and misses some. The V and J calls and the clone size are those of that table, but D and trimming were determined from the DNA. Among a few hundred thousand clones listed, 75% to 90% were seen once.

The chain joins TRBV6-5 to TRBJ1-5; the D gene is possibly TRBD1 (5 bases). This receptor was obtained from a woman aged 55-70 years who had recovered from COVID-19. Sequenced: PBMCs or T cells enriched from blood (not recorded which). The CDR3 DNA sequence: TGTGCCAGCAGTTTGACAGCAAATAGCAATCAGCCCCAGCATTTT. This sequence encodes CASSLTANSNQPQHF.